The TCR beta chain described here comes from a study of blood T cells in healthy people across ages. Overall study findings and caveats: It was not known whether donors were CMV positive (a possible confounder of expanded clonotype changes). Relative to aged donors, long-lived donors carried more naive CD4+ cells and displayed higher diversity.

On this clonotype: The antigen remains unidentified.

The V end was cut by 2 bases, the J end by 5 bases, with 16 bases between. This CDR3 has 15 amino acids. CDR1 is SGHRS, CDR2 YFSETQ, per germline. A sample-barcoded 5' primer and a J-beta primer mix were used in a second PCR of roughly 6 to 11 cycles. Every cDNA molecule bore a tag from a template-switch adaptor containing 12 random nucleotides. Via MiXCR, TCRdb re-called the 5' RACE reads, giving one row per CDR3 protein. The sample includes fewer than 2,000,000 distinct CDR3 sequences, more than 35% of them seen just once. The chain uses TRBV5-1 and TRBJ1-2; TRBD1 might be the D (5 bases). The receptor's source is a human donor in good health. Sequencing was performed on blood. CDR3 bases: TGCGCCAGCAGCTTTTTTCAGGGTAACTCGTATGGCTACACCTTC. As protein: CASSFFQGNSYGYTF.